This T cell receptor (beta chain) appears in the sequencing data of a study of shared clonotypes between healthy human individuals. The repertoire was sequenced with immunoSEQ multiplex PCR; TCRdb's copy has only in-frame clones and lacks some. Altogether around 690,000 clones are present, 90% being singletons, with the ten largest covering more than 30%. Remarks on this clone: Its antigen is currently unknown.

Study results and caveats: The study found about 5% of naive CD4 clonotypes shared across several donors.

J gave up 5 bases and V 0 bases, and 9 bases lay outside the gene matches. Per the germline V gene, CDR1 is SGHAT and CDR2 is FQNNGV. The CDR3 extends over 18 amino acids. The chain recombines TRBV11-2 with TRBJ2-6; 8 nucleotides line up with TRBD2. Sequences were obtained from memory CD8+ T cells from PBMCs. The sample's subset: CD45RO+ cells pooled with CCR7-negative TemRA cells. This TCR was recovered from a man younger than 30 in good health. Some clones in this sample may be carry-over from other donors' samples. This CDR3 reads CASSLDREGLSRANVLTF. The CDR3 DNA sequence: TGTGCCAGCAGCTTAGATCGGGAGGGCCTCTCACGGGCCAACGTCCTGACTTTC.